This T cell receptor (beta chain) was recorded in a study of T cell repertoires in cytomegalovirus infection. V shed 0 bases and J 2 bases; nucleotides not matched to a gene: 3. The CDR3 is 16 residues long. CDR1 MNHEY and CDR2 SVGAGI come from the germline V gene. A single record per CDR3 protein comes from TCRdb applying MiXCR to the reads. The table includes some 940,000 distinct CDR3 sequences, approximately 31% detected once. A remark on this clonotype: No antigen is known for it.

The TCR sequence derives from a human donor in good health (CMV status not recorded). Some clones in this sample may be carry-over from other donors' samples. The sequencing here drew on cultured CD8+ T cells from PBMCs, taken from culture after CMV antigen stimulation. J is TRBJ2-3 and V is TRBV6-5, with 9 bases lining up with TRBD2. The CDR3 region has the DNA TGTGCCAGCAGTTACTCTAGCGGGGGTTACACAGATACGCAGTATTTT. Amino acid sequence: CASSYSSGGYTDTQYF.